The 15 T cell receptor beta chains listed next were all sequenced from one sample in a study of cytomegalovirus exposure and HLA in healthy donors. PCR used 60 Vbeta primers and 13 Jbeta primers. The repertoire was sequenced with immunoSEQ multiplex PCR; TCRdb's copy has only in-frame clones and lacks some. The sample includes approximately 120,000 clones, about 11% of them seen just once. Sequences were obtained from PBMCs. These receptors came from a woman between 18 and 30 years old in good health and CMV-seropositive.

The sample holds a few counts of this clone. The V and J genes are TRBV6-1 and TRBJ1-1; no clear D gene. Trimming removed 0 bases at V and 1 base at J, with 12 bases between. CDR1 is MNHNS, CDR2 SASEGT, per germline. This CDR3 comprises 16 residues. CDR3 in amino acids: CASSEALLTGNTEAFF. In nucleotides, the CDR3 is TGTGCCAGCAGTGAAGCGCTCCTTACGGGGAACACTGAAGCTTTCTTT.

V is TRBV29-1 and J is TRBJ2-2, with TRBD2 matching over 8 bases. The CDR3 loop spans 15 amino acids. The V gene's germline CDR1 is SQVTM and CDR2 ANQGSEA. The V segment lost 4 bases and the J segment 4 bases; nucleotides outside the gene matches: 8. CDR3 nucleotide sequence: TGCAGCGTTGGACCGGGGGGGTATGGCACCGGGGAGCTGTTTTTT. This encodes CSVGPGGYGTGELFF.

There are a few counts of this clone. J is TRBJ2-1 and V is TRBV6-1; TRBD2 agrees at 7 bases. V trimming: 6 bases; J trimming: 1 base; junction bases outside the gene matches: 6. In germline, CDR1 is MNHNS, CDR2 SASEGT. The CDR3 sequence is 15 residues long. CDR3 bases: TGTGCCAGCAGGATGCGGGAGTCTTCCTACAATGAGCAGTTCTTC. As protein: CASRMRESSYNEQFF.

Concerning this clone itself: Germline and junction disagree at one end, which may indicate a read error. This rearrangement joins TRBV4-1 to TRBJ1-2; 7 nucleotides line up with TRBD1. Germline V gene data show CDR1 as MGHRA and CDR2 as YSYEKL. There are 11 residues in the CDR3. The chain's CDR3 is CASSQGDRTVF. The DNA of the CDR3 is TGCGCCAGCAGCCAGGGGGACAGAACAGTGTTC.

The rearrangement joins TRBV28 to TRBJ1-2; the match to TRBD1 covers 7 bases. CDR1 MDHEN and CDR2 SYDVKM come from the germline V gene. The CDR3 is 12 residues long. V was clipped by 5 bases and J by 13 bases; unmatched bases: 10. For the CDR3, the DNA is TGTGCCAGCAGTCCCCCAGACAGGGAAGCCACCTTC. Protein product: CASSPPDREATF.

This clone was detected a few times. J is TRBJ2-3 and V is TRBV29-1; D not resolved. V was trimmed by 2 bases and J by 2 bases, leaving 5 bases between them. This CDR3 has 12 residues. Per the germline V gene, CDR1 is SQVTM and CDR2 is ANQGSEA. The CDR3 nucleotides read TGCAGCGTTGAACTGTTCACAGATACGCAGTATTTT. Its protein is CSVELFTDTQYF.

J is TRBJ2-1 and V is TRBV14; D ambiguous. CDR1 SGHDN and CDR2 FVKESK come from the germline V gene. CDR3 size: 15 residues. The V end was cut by 0 bases, the J end by 6 bases, with 12 bases between. DNA for the CDR3: TGTGCCAGCAGCCAAGAGGCCAGATTCCCCAATGAGCAGTTCTTC. Protein product: CASSQEARFPNEQFF.

This clone was observed a handful of times. The genes are TRBV6-1 and TRBJ1-2, with 8 bases fitting TRBD1. J lost 7 bases, V lost 2 bases, and 12 bases had no gene match. Germline-derived CDR1 and CDR2 are MNHNS and SASEGT. The CDR3 is 16 residues long. CDR3 residues: CASSENPAGGMFGYTF. The CDR3 region has the DNA TGTGCCAGCAGTGAAAATCCCGCAGGGGGCATGTTTGGCTACACCTTC.

J is TRBJ1-4 and V is TRBV10-3, with TRBD1 identical over 7 bases. With V trimmed by 0 bases and J by 8 bases, 9 bases remained unmatched. The CDR3 consists of 16 residues. Germline V CDR1 and CDR2: ENHRY, SYGVKD. In DNA, the CDR3 is TGTGCCATCAGTGAGTCGACTGGCAGGGGGGACGAAAAACTGTTTTTT. It yields the protein CAISESTGRGDEKLFF.

The J gene is TRBJ2-7, the V gene TRBV4-1; a possible D gene is TRBD1 (5 bases). This CDR3 region has 15 residues. The ends were cut back, 0 bases at V and 4 bases at J, with 13 bases in the middle. The V gene's germline CDR1 is MGHRA and CDR2 YSYEKL. CDR3 region: CASSQDRGYNYEQYF. The CDR3 DNA reads as TGCGCCAGCAGCCAAGATAGGGGTTATAATTACGAGCAGTACTTC.

The rearrangement joins TRBV6-1 to TRBJ1-4, with D possibly matching TRBD1 (5 bases). Germline CDR1 is MNHNS and CDR2 is SASEGT. The CDR3 covers 15 residues. V shed 0 bases and J shed 10 bases, with 15 bases lying between them. CDR3 sequence (DNA): TGTGCCAGCAGTGAAGCGGAAAGCGGGGCCGGAAAACTGTTTTTT. It specifies CASSEAESGAGKLFF.

This clone was seen a single time. This sequence joins TRBV13 and TRBJ2-1; 7 positions agree with TRBD2. CDR1 and CDR2 (germline): PRHDT, FYEKMQ (reference sequence). The CDR3 length is 14 residues. V lost 8 bases, J lost 6 bases, and 10 bases stayed unmatched. In nucleotides, the CDR3 is TGTGCCAGCGGGACTACTCGAGCGGGCAATGAGCAGTTCTTC. Its translation: CASGTTRAGNEQFF.

V and J are TRBV11-2 and TRBJ1-1; D is perhaps TRBD1 (6 bases). V lost 1 base and J 3 bases, leaving 15 bases between the germline ends. The CDR3 covers 16 residues. The germline V gene encodes CDR1 SGHAT and CDR2 FQNNGV. CDR3 in amino acids: CASSLVARGIYTEAFF. CDR3 nucleotides: TGTGCCAGCAGCTTAGTTGCCAGGGGAATTTACACTGAAGCTTTCTTT.

The V and J genes are TRBV19 and TRBJ2-1; the D gene is possibly TRBD1 (6 bases). The CDR3 runs to 14 residues. Germline CDR1 LNHDA, CDR2 SQIVND (reference sequence). Here the CDR3 reads CATKRDKPSGEQFF. The CDR3 bases are TGTGCAACAAAAAGGGACAAGCCGTCGGGTGAGCAGTTCTTC.

The chain joins TRBV19 to TRBJ1-5; tentative D call: TRBD1 (6 bases). Germline V gene lookup returns CDR1 LNHDA and CDR2 SQIVND (reference sequence). The ends were cut back, 3 bases at V and 11 bases at J, with 20 bases in the middle. The CDR3 sequence is 15 residues long. CDR3 sequence: CASSIAGAVPGAQHF. The CDR3, as DNA: TGTGCCAGTAGTATCGCGGGGGCCGTCCCGGGGGCCCAGCATTTT.